Here is one TCR beta chain with its context. Antigen specificity is unknown. These data come from a study of cytomegalovirus exposure and HLA in healthy donors. General study findings and limits: Cytomegalovirus-associated status was assigned to about 170 TCR beta chains. In a later analysis, at a false discovery rate of 0.05, over 15,000 TCR beta sequences were associated with HLA alleles. TCR beta V segments were, for the most part, productive about 87% or about 30% of the time in an earlier analysis. Because they were indistinguishable, some V segments, including TRBV6-2 and TRBV6-3, were excluded.

Both 60 Vbeta primers and 13 Jbeta primers went into the PCR. Sequenced by immunoSEQ multiplex PCR; TCRdb stores in-frame clones only, minus some. The sample carries roughly 100,000 clones, under 85% recorded once. Trimming took 3 bases from V and 5 from J; bases not matched to a gene: 11. From germline, CDR1 is MNHNS and CDR2 SASEGT. The CDR3 has 17 residues. The source material was PBMCs. This sequence was found in a man aged 18 to 30 in good health and CMV-seropositive. V gene TRBV6-1 combines with J gene TRBJ2-2; TRBD1 matches 8 bases. The CDR3 DNA is TGTGCCAGCAGTGACCCCCCGGGACAGGCAATAACCGGGGAGCTGTTTTTT. This sequence encodes CASSDPPGQAITGELFF.